This TCR beta chain was recorded in a study of blood T cell repertoires in COVID-19. In this sample, this clone turned up once. Original processing methods: Amplified reference gene primers provided the basis for estimating nucleated cell counts. Profiled with immunoSEQ multiplex PCR; TCRdb holds only in-frame clones, not every one. V and J calls and clone size are copied from that table; D and trimming were computed from the DNA. The table includes roughly 260,000 clones, approximately 80% detected once. The sample was peripheral blood. The TCR was taken from a woman aged 70-85 years with acute or convalescent COVID-19.

The CDR3, as DNA: TGCAGCGCGTGGGGGAGGGCCGGCGGCGGCTACACCTTC. Its translation: CSAWGRAGGGYTF. The chain recombines TRBV29-1 with TRBJ1-2; a possible D gene is TRBD1 (5 bases). The V end lost 7 bases, the J end lost 8 bases, and 20 bases lay between the germline ends. CDR1 and CDR2 (germline): SQVTM, ANQGSEA. The CDR3 runs to 13 residues.